These 9 T cell receptor beta chains were all obtained from the same sample, sequenced in a study of cytomegalovirus exposure and HLA in healthy donors. In the PCR, 60 Vbeta and 13 Jbeta primers were used. Assay: immunoSEQ multiplex PCR; the TCRdb copy retains only in-frame clones and omits some. The sample yields 150,000 to 200,000 clones, around 80% seen once. Sequencing was carried out using PBMCs. The receptors stem from a woman aged 40-49 years in good health and CMV-seronegative.

The rearrangement joins TRBV7-9 to TRBJ1-6; tentatively, D is TRBD1 (5 bases). V shed 5 bases and J shed 4 bases, with 15 bases lying between them. This CDR3 comprises 16 residues. The germline gives CDR1 SEHNR, CDR2 FQNEAQ (reference sequence). CDR3 in DNA: TGTGCCAGCAGCGCTACCAGGGAGGGGTATAATTCACCCCTCCACTTT. Its protein product is CASSATREGYNSPLHF. Based on the CDR3 plus reference TRBV7-9 and TRBJ1-6, the full variable domain is DTGVSQNPRHKITKRGQNVTFRCDPISEHNRLYWYRQTLGQGPEFLTYFQNEAQLEKSRLLSDRFSAERPKGSFSTLEIQRTEQGDSAMYLCASSATREGYNSPLHFGNGTRLTVT.

J is TRBJ1-1 and V is TRBV29-1, with D possibly being TRBD1 (5 bases). The CDR3 covers 14 residues. Looked up from germline, CDR1 is SQVTM and CDR2 is ANQGSEA. Between the trimmed V and J ends, which lost 8 bases and 3 bases, there was a span of 19 bases. This CDR3 is CSSAKGAGDTEAFF. The DNA for the CDR3 is TGCAGCTCCGCAAAAGGGGCGGGGGACACTGAAGCTTTCTTT.

This chain uses TRBV6-1 with TRBJ1-1; 9 nucleotides align to TRBD1. CDR3 length: 15 amino acids. V lost 7 bases to trimming and J lost 4 bases; unmatched junction nucleotides: 10. Per germline, CDR1 MNHNS and CDR2 SASEGT. The CDR3 spells CASKVQGAGSTEAFF. In DNA form, the CDR3 reads TGTGCCAGCAAGGTACAGGGGGCTGGGAGCACTGAAGCTTTCTTT.

This rearrangement joins TRBV7-9 to TRBJ1-1; 11 bases are shared with TRBD1. J was trimmed by 6 bases and V by 2 bases; bases with no gene match: 2. Germline CDR1 and CDR2: SEHNR and FQNEAQ (reference sequence). The CDR3 has 14 amino acids. CDR3 DNA: TGTGCCAGCAGCTTAAGGACAGGGGGCTCTGAAGCTTTCTTT. This codes for CASSLRTGGSEAFF.

V is TRBV11-2 and J is TRBJ2-2, with TRBD2 matching over 8 bases. The CDR3 contains 17 residues. CDR1 SGHAT and CDR2 FQNNGV come from the germline V gene. V gave up 4 bases and J gave up 1 base; unmatched junction bases: 8. In nucleotides, the CDR3 is TGTGCCAGCAGCTACCGGGGACTAGGCCTGAACACCGGGGAGCTGTTTTTT. This gives the protein CASSYRGLGLNTGELFF. Combining the CDR3 with reference TRBV11-2 and TRBJ2-2 gives the whole variable domain EAGVAQSPRYKIIEKRQSVAFWCNPISGHATLYWYQQILGQGPKLLIQFQNNGVVDDSQLPKDRFSAERLKGVDSTLKIQPAKLEDSAVYLCASSYRGLGLNTGELFFGEGSRLTVL.

The chain recombines TRBV18 with TRBJ1-1, with TRBD1 matching over 7 bases. The ends lost 6 bases at V and 11 bases at J; junction bases unmatched: 6. The CDR3 is 11 residues long. From germline, CDR1 is KGHSH and CDR2 LQKENI. CDR3 nucleotides: TGTGCCAGCTCTTTCGACAGGGACGCTTTCTTT. Translating gives CASSFDRDAFF.

In regard to this clone: Mismatch with germline at one junction end may stem from a read error. The same CDR3 arises from other DNA sequences in this sample as well. V gene TRBV11-3 combines with J gene TRBJ1-2; maybe TRBD1 (6 bases). This CDR3 region has 16 residues. Germline V CDR1 and CDR2: SGHNT, YENEEA. The CDR3 sequence: CASSPGGAAHNYGYTF. DNA of the CDR3: TGCGCCAGCAGCCCGGGGGGGGCAGCACATAACTATGGCTACACCTTC.

J is TRBJ2-7 and V is TRBV9, with 7 nucleotides matching TRBD2. The germline V gene encodes CDR1 SGDLS and CDR2 YYNGEE. The V segment lost 1 base and the J segment 2 bases; nucleotides outside the gene matches: 9. This CDR3 comprises 16 residues. The CDR3 loop is CASSVNSAGVPYEQYF. CDR3 in DNA: TGTGCCAGCAGCGTAAACTCTGCGGGGGTACCCTACGAGCAGTACTTC.

The rearrangement uses TRBV7-9 and TRBJ1-2; 8 bases are a match to TRBD1. The CDR3 consists of 16 residues. From germline, CDR1 is SEHNR and CDR2 FQNEAQ (reference sequence). Trimming cost V 1 base and J 3 bases; bases outside gene matches: 7. The CDR3 DNA reads as TGTGCCAGCAGCTTAGTGGCGGGACAGGAGCACTATGGCTACACCTTC. Residues: CASSLVAGQEHYGYTF.